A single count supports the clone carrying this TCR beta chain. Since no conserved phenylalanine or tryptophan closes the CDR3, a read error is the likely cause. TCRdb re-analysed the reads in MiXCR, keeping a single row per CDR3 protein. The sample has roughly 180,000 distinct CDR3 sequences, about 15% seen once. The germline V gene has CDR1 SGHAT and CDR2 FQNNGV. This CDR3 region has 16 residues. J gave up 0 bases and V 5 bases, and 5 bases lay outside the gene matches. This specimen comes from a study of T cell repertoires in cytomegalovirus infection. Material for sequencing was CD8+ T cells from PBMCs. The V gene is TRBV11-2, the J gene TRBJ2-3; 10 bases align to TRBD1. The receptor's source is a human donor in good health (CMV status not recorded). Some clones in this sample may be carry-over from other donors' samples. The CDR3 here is CASSATGGRSTDTQYL. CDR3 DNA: TGTGCCAGCAGCGCGACAGGGGGCCGTAGCACAGATACGCAGTATTTA.